In this sample, the clone carrying this T cell receptor beta chain turned up once. One frozen approximately 500,000-cell aliquot per fraction was sequenced. The V segment lost 1 base and the J segment 6 bases; nucleotides outside the gene matches: 7. Germline V lookup: CDR1 KGHSH, CDR2 LQKENI. CDR3 size: 15 residues. The sample originates from a study of coeliac disease. Study-wide context: Each coeliac patient was active, refractory type I, or diet-controlled.

TCRdb's table, derived via immunoSEQ multiplex PCR, lists solely in-frame clones and lacks some. The sample contains about 2,100 clones, 65% to 85% of which appear only once. The chain couples TRBV18 to TRBJ2-3, with 7 bases matching TRBD2. The specimen sequenced was lamina propria lymphocytes from the gut. This clonotype was obtained from a woman in her 50s with celiac disease on a gluten-free diet. The DNA for the CDR3 is TGTGCCAGCTCACCACTCAACGGGGGAGGGGATACGCAGTATTTT. Its translation is CASSPLNGGGDTQYF.